The 4 T cell receptor beta chains below were found in one sample sequenced in a study of CD8+CD57+ T cells in acquired aplastic anemia. Genomic DNA was employed as the template in profiling TCR beta VDJ and CDR3. TCRdb re-called the reads through MiXCR, storing one row per CDR3 protein. Of around 130,000 distinct CDR3 sequences listed, around 50% are singletons. Sequencing input: sorted CD4+, CD8+, or CD8+CD57+ T cells (not recorded which) from PBMCs. These receptors all come from a human donor in good health, serving as a control.

The chain couples TRBV7-2 to TRBJ2-5; D is unresolved. This CDR3 is built from 13 residues. The ends were cut back, 6 bases at V and 5 bases at J, with 13 bases in the middle. Germline assignment: CDR1 SGHTA and CDR2 FQGNSA. Here the CDR3 DNA reads TGTGCCAGCAGTCCAACCTCGCGGGAGACCCAGTACTTC. It codes for CASSPTSRETQYF.

In this sample, this clonotype turned up many times. This sequence joins TRBV9 and TRBJ1-2; D remains ambiguous. V was pared by 0 bases and J by 4 bases, with 16 bases between. Germline assignment: CDR1 SGDLS and CDR2 YYNGEE. The CDR3 spans 16 residues. The DNA of the CDR3 is TGTGCCAGCAGCGTAGTATTGAGGATAAGTACCTATGGCTACACCTTC. This gives the protein CASSVVLRISTYGYTF.

This clonotype was detected many times. The chain employs TRBV7-2 and TRBJ1-2; 8 nucleotides match TRBD1. Germline V CDR1 and CDR2: SGHTA, FQGNSA. This CDR3 region has 15 residues. Trimming at V came to 6 bases and at J to 7 bases, leaving 13 bases not matched to a gene. Here the CDR3 reads CASSSTGTGYLGYTF. The CDR3 region has the DNA TGTGCCAGCAGTTCTACCGGGACAGGATACCTTGGCTACACCTTC.

Points on this clonotype: A much larger clone differs from this one at a single base, so this may be a read error. This sequence joins TRBV5-4 and TRBJ2-3, with 7 bases identical to TRBD1. The J segment lost 4 bases and the V segment lost 1 base, leaving 6 bases of the junction unmatched. Germline V gene sequence: CDR1 SGHNT, CDR2 YYREEE (reference sequence). This CDR3 is built from 15 residues. CDR3 in amino acids: CASSLPPGQADTQYF. In DNA, the CDR3 is TGTGCCAGCAGCTTGCCCCCCGGACAGGCAGATACGCAGTATTTT.